Sequencing of this TCR beta chain was carried out in a study of cytomegalovirus exposure and HLA in healthy donors. Germline values: CDR1 SNHLY, CDR2 FYNNEI. Trimming pared 2 bases from V and 0 bases from J, leaving 10 bases between. The CDR3 has 15 residues. PCR used 60 Vbeta primers and 13 Jbeta primers. The repertoire was sequenced with immunoSEQ multiplex PCR; TCRdb's copy has only in-frame clones and lacks some. The table has 100,000 or so clones, about 70% seen once. This sequence joins TRBV2 and TRBJ1-1; D is perhaps TRBD1 (6 bases). The sequence came from a woman aged 18-29 years in good health and CMV-seropositive. The sample comprised PBMCs. CDR3: CASSESGVMNTEAFF. The DNA of the CDR3 is TGTGCCAGCAGTGAATCAGGGGTCATGAACACTGAAGCTTTCTTT.